The 27 T cell receptor beta chains below all came from one sample that was sequenced in a study of T cell responses to AZD1222 COVID-19 vaccine. Sequencing was performed with immunoSEQ multiplex PCR; in TCRdb, only in-frame clones are kept and a portion is missing. The sample lists about 100,000 clones, about 86% occurring once. The material was peripheral blood, obtained on day 0 of AZD1222 vaccination. Every receptor here comes from an adult in good health.

This chain uses TRBV5-5 with TRBJ2-1; 8 nucleotides match TRBD2. The CDR3 spans 15 residues. J was trimmed by 3 bases and V by 2 bases; bases with no gene match: 4. The germline CDR1 and CDR2 sequences are SGHKS and YYEKEE (reference sequence). The CDR3 reads CASSFGLAGYNEQFF. The CDR3 DNA follows: TGTGCCAGCAGCTTTGGACTAGCAGGCTACAATGAGCAGTTCTTC.

This clone was counted many times. The chain couples TRBV5-1 to TRBJ1-3, with a possible D match to TRBD1 (6 bases). The CDR3 runs to 15 residues. CDR1 and CDR2 (germline): SGHRS, YFSETQ. The ends were cut back, 3 bases at V and 0 bases at J, with 10 bases in the middle. CDR3 sequence: CASSSTGNSGNTIYF. CDR3 nucleotide sequence: TGCGCCAGCAGCTCGACAGGAAACTCTGGAAACACCATATATTTT.

The J gene is TRBJ2-3, the V gene TRBV30; the D is unclear. The CDR3 totals 14 residues. The V and J ends lost 4 bases and 2 bases respectively, with 13 bases between them. The V gene's germline CDR1 is GTSNPN and CDR2 SVGIG (reference sequence). The CDR3 nucleotides are TGTGCCTGGAAGCTAACGAAACTCACAGATACGCAGTATTTT. Amino acids: CAWKLTKLTDTQYF.

CDR3 in amino acids: CASSQTGTETGYTF. As DNA, the CDR3 is TGTGCCAGCAGCCAAACCGGGACAGAGACTGGCTACACCTTC. The chain employs TRBV11-2 and TRBJ1-2; 7 bases are shared with TRBD1. This CDR3 is 14 amino acids long. The V gene end was trimmed by 5 bases and the J gene end by 7 bases; junction bases not matched to a gene: 10. Germline values: CDR1 SGHAT, CDR2 FQNNGV.

This clone was seen only a few times. This chain links TRBV5-1 with TRBJ1-2; D uncertain. Trimming shortened V by 4 bases and J by 1 base, and 8 bases separated the two germline ends. Germline CDR1 reads SGHRS; CDR2 reads YFSETQ. CDR3 length: 13 residues. The CDR3 sequence is CASSLDINYGYTF. The CDR3 region has the DNA TGCGCCAGCAGCCTGGATATTAACTATGGCTACACCTTC.

This clone was seen once. The genes are TRBV11-3 and TRBJ2-7; TRBD1 agrees at 7 bases. The ends lost 3 bases at V and 1 base at J; junction bases unmatched: 3. Germline V lookup: CDR1 SGHNT, CDR2 YENEEA. CDR3 size: 14 residues. The DNA for the CDR3 is TGTGCCAGCAGCTTGTCAGGGGGTTCCTACGAGCAGTACTTC. Translation gives CASSLSGGSYEQYF.

The chain links TRBV6-5 to TRBJ2-7, with D maybe TRBD2 (7 bases). The length of the CDR3 is 15 residues. Trimming shortened V by 5 bases and J by 3 bases, and 17 bases separated the two germline ends. Germline V lookup: CDR1 MNHEY, CDR2 SVGAGI. The CDR3 sequence is CASSPGGPGYYEQYF. The CDR3 nucleotides are TGTGCCAGCAGTCCGGGGGGCCCGGGTTACTACGAGCAGTACTTC.

This chain connects TRBV18 to TRBJ1-1; 7 positions agree with TRBD1. The CDR3 is 16 residues long. Germline V gene lookup returns CDR1 KGHSH and CDR2 LQKENI. The V segment lost 8 bases and the J segment 4 bases; nucleotides outside the gene matches: 16. This chain's CDR3 is CASRAGGQNFVTEAFF. CDR3 nucleotide sequence: TGTGCCAGCCGGGCGGGGGGACAGAATTTTGTCACTGAAGCTTTCTTT.

The CDR3 DNA sequence: TGTGCCAGTAGTATGAGAGAGACCACTGAAGCTTTCTTT. Protein sequence: CASSMRETTEAFF. This chain links TRBV19 with TRBJ1-1; D is ambiguous. The V and J ends lost 3 bases and 4 bases respectively, with 9 bases between them. Germline V gives CDR1 LNHDA, CDR2 SQIVND (reference sequence). The CDR3 totals 13 residues.

V is TRBV6-6 and J is TRBJ2-3; 8 positions agree with TRBD2. Germline lookup yields CDR1 MNHNY and CDR2 SVGAGI (reference sequence). This CDR3 is 16 amino acids long. V shed 5 bases and J 3 bases; nucleotides not matched to a gene: 10. CDR3 nucleotides: TGTGCCAGCAGTAACCCGCGGGGGGCGGTAACAGATACGCAGTATTTT. Protein product: CASSNPRGAVTDTQYF.

V is TRBV6-4 and J is TRBJ2-1; a weak D match, TRBD2 (6 bases). Per the germline V gene, CDR1 is MRHNA and CDR2 is SNTAGT. CDR3 length: 15 residues. Between the trimmed V and J ends, which lost 4 bases and 6 bases, there was a span of 16 bases. This CDR3 reads CASSARLGTPNEQFF. The CDR3 bases are TGTGCCAGCAGTGCCCGACTAGGGACCCCCAATGAGCAGTTCTTC.

This chain links TRBV2 with TRBJ1-4, with D unresolved. The germline gives CDR1 SNHLY, CDR2 FYNNEI. The CDR3 sequence is 15 residues long. Trimming stripped 1 base from V and 5 bases from J, with 11 bases between. CDR3 sequence: CASSEGGLVNEKLFF. CDR3 bases: TGTGCCAGCAGTGAAGGAGGTCTAGTGAATGAAAAACTGTTTTTT. Supplemented by reference TRBV2 and TRBJ1-4, the full variable domain reads EPEVTQTPSHQVTQMGQEVILRCVPISNHLYFYWYRQILGQKVEFLVSFYNNEISEKSEIFDDQFSVERPDGSNFTLKIRSTKLEDSAMYFCASSEGGLVNEKLFFGSGTQLSVL.

The chain carries TRBV24-1 and TRBJ1-1; D is uncertain. The CDR3 spans 11 residues. V lost 9 bases and J 5 bases, leaving 9 bases between the germline ends. Germline V lookup: CDR1 KGHDR, CDR2 SFDVKD. CDR3 sequence: CATPGVTEAFF. The CDR3 region has the DNA TGTGCCACCCCGGGAGTGACTGAAGCTTTCTTT.

The J gene is TRBJ2-3, the V gene TRBV6-2 or TRBV6-3; no firm D call. The CDR3 covers 17 residues. Deletions cut 0 bases from V and 2 bases from J, with 15 bases between. Germline V gene lookup returns CDR1 MNHEY and CDR2 SVGEGT. In DNA form, the CDR3 reads TGTGCCAGCAGTTACTCCCCGCCTACGAGCCCCACAGATACGCAGTATTTT. It codes for CASSYSPPTSPTDTQYF.

This clone was picked up one time. CDR3 in DNA: TGTGCCAGCTCAGCCGGAGGGAACACTGAAGCTTTCTTT. Its translation: CASSAGGNTEAFF. The gene calls are TRBV18 and TRBJ1-1; D ambiguous. There are 13 residues in the CDR3. Germline CDR1 reads KGHSH; CDR2 reads LQKENI. V was trimmed by 5 bases and J by 1 base, leaving 8 bases between them.

This clone was seen a few times. The chain couples TRBV5-1 to TRBJ1-1, with TRBD1 as a possible D gene (6 bases). Trimming stripped 4 bases from V and 2 bases from J, with 9 bases between. Germline V gene sequence: CDR1 SGHRS, CDR2 YFSETQ. The CDR3 consists of 13 residues. This CDR3 is CASSGQTNTEAFF. The CDR3 DNA reads as TGCGCCAGCAGCGGACAGACAAACACTGAAGCTTTCTTT.

The chain joins TRBV11-2 to TRBJ2-5; D perhaps matches TRBD1 (5 bases). V lost 5 bases and J lost 5, with 15 bases in between. Germline loops: CDR1 SGHAT, CDR2 FQNNGV. The CDR3 covers 14 residues. The CDR3 reads CASSPAGYRETQYF. The CDR3 nucleotides are TGTGCCAGCAGCCCCGCAGGGTATCGGGAGACCCAGTACTTC. The full variable domain, in which reference TRBV11-2 and TRBJ2-5 provide the parts outside the CDR3, is EAGVAQSPRYKIIEKRQSVAFWCNPISGHATLYWYQQILGQGPKLLIQFQNNGVVDDSQLPKDRFSAERLKGVDSTLKIQPAKLEDSAVYLCASSPAGYRETQYFGPGTRLLVL.

The chain joins TRBV7-2 to TRBJ1-6; tentatively, D is TRBD1 (5 bases). This CDR3 is 15 amino acids long. The germline CDR1 and CDR2 sequences are SGHTA and FQGNSA. Trimming stripped 1 base from V and 6 bases from J, with 10 bases between. The CDR3 loop is CASSLVRTSNSPLHF. In DNA, the CDR3 is TGTGCCAGCAGCTTAGTCAGGACATCTAATTCACCCCTCCACTTT.

The chain couples TRBV27 to TRBJ2-7; D perhaps matches TRBD1 (5 bases). Looked up from germline, CDR1 is MNHEY and CDR2 is SMNVEV (reference sequence). CDR3 length: 15 residues. V lost 2 bases and J 2 bases, leaving 13 bases between the germline ends. CDR3: CASSLVGDSTYEQYF. The CDR3 bases are TGTGCCAGCAGTTTAGTTGGCGACAGTACCTACGAGCAGTACTTC.

V is TRBV5-1 and J is TRBJ2-5, with 9 bases identical to TRBD1. This CDR3 spans 14 amino acids. With 3 bases clipped from V and 2 bases from J, the junction kept 2 bases outside the gene matches. Per germline, CDR1 SGHRS and CDR2 YFSETQ. The CDR3 region is CASSSGQGQETQYF. The CDR3 DNA reads TGCGCCAGCAGCTCCGGACAGGGGCAAGAGACCCAGTACTTC.

This clone was recorded a few times. The chain couples TRBV11-2 to TRBJ1-3, with 10 positions matching TRBD1. The CDR3 has 17 amino acids. V trimming: 4 bases; J trimming: 1 base; junction bases outside the gene matches: 7. The V gene's germline CDR1 is SGHAT and CDR2 FQNNGV. The chain's CDR3 is CASSSLTGGLSGNTIYF. CDR3 nucleotide sequence: TGTGCCAGCAGCTCCTTGACAGGGGGCCTGTCTGGAAACACCATATATTTT.

The V and J genes are TRBV5-4 and TRBJ2-1; TRBD2 is a possible D gene (5 bases). This CDR3 spans 14 amino acids. Germline CDR1 is SGHNT and CDR2 is YYREEE (reference sequence). V was pared by 4 bases and J by 7 bases, with 15 bases between. The CDR3 coding sequence is TGTGCCAGCAGCATAACTAGAGGCCAGAATGAGCAGTTCTTC. This gives the protein CASSITRGQNEQFF.

Remarks on this clone: Other DNA sequences within the sample encode an identical CDR3. The V call is TRBV11-3, the J call TRBJ2-2; the match to TRBD2 covers 8 bases. J was trimmed by 5 bases and V by 7 bases; bases with no gene match: 3. The CDR3 is made up of 13 amino acids. Per germline, CDR1 SGHNT and CDR2 YENEEA. The CDR3 sequence is CASTAGGTGELFF. The CDR3 nucleotides are TGTGCCAGCACGGCGGGAGGTACCGGGGAGCTGTTTTTT.

The chain employs TRBV3-1 (or the pseudogene TRBV3-2) and TRBJ2-6; 11 positions match TRBD2. Germline V gives CDR1 LGHDT, CDR2 YNNKEL (reference sequence). The CDR3 has 17 residues. Trimming at V came to 5 bases and at J to 1 base, leaving 4 bases not matched to a gene. Here the CDR3 DNA reads TGTGCCAGCAGCACACTAGCGGGGGAGTCTGGGGCCAACGTCCTGACTTTC. Residues: CASSTLAGESGANVLTF.

This clone was picked up a small number of times. The chain has TRBV25-1 and TRBJ2-5, with D perhaps matching TRBD1 (5 bases). V was cut by 1 base and J by 5 bases, with 11 bases left in between. The CDR3 runs 14 residues. The germline V gene encodes CDR1 MGHDK and CDR2 SYGVNS. Here the CDR3 reads CASSEFKGQETQYF. CDR3 sequence (DNA): TGTGCCAGCAGTGAATTTAAGGGGCAGGAGACCCAGTACTTC.

This clone showed up just a few times. V and J are TRBV2 and TRBJ1-2, with 8 bases that match TRBD1. V lost 8 bases and J lost 7; bases outside the gene matches: 9. The germline gives CDR1 SNHLY, CDR2 FYNNEI. The CDR3 has 13 residues. CDR3 protein: CASGGDRGVGYTF. The CDR3 bases are TGTGCCAGCGGGGGAGACAGGGGAGTTGGCTACACCTTC. The whole variable domain, filled in from reference TRBV2 and TRBJ1-2, reads EPEVTQTPSHQVTQMGQEVILRCVPISNHLYFYWYRQILGQKVEFLVSFYNNEISEKSEIFDDQFSVERPDGSNFTLKIRSTKLEDSAMYFCASGGDRGVGYTFGSGTRLTVV.

This clone was observed a single time. The chain recombines TRBV27 with TRBJ2-5; 10 bases map to TRBD1. There are 14 residues in the CDR3. Germline V lookup: CDR1 MNHEY, CDR2 SMNVEV (reference sequence). The ends lost 2 bases at V and 6 bases at J; junction bases unmatched: 3. CDR3: CASSLGGQGKTQYF. DNA of the CDR3: TGTGCCAGCAGTTTAGGGGGACAGGGGAAGACCCAGTACTTC.